This T cell receptor beta chain was captured by sequencing in a study of early T cells in non-severe SARS-CoV-2 infection. For the study at large: Investigators sequenced bulk RNA drawn from unsorted whole blood, and chains remained unpaired.

The TCR library protocol was used to attach unique molecular identifiers. These identifiers were attached to individual cDNA molecules. TCRdb reprocessed the 5' RACE reads with MiXCR, giving one entry per CDR3 protein. The sample contains about 64,000 distinct CDR3 sequences, roughly an eighth of which appear only once. The CDR3 covers 15 residues. Germline CDR1 reads SGHAT; CDR2 reads FQNNGV. V lost 0 bases, J lost 3 bases, and 12 bases lay in between. The TCR sequence derives from an adult who was a healthcare worker with PCR-confirmed SARS-CoV-2 infection or an uninfected control (not recorded which). The source material was whole blood, sampled at baseline. This chain links TRBV11-2 with TRBJ2-7, with a weak D call TRBD2 (6 bases). The CDR3 sequence: CASSLDFGGGYEQYF. Here the CDR3 DNA reads TGTGCCAGCAGCTTAGATTTCGGGGGAGGCTACGAGCAGTACTTC.